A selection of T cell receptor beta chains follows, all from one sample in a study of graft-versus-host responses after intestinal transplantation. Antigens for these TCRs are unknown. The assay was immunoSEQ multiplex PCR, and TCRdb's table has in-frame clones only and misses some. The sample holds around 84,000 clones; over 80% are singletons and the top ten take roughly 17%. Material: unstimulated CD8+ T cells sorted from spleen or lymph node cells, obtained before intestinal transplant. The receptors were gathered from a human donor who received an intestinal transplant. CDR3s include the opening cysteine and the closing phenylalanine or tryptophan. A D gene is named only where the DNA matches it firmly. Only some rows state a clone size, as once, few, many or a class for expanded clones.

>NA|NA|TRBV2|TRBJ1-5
CASSEVRGNQPQHF
TGTGCCAGCAGTGAGGTCAGGGGCAATCAGCCCCAGCATTTT
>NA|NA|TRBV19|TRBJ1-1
CASSIGGMNTEAFF
TGTGCCAGTAGTATCGGAGGCATGAACACTGAAGCTTTCTTT
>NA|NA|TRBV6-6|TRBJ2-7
CASSYAEGAYEQYF
TGTGCCAGCAGTTATGCGGAGGGGGCCTACGAGCAGTACTTC
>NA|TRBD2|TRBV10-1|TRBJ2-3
CASSNTRLADTDTQYF
TGCGCCAGCAGCAACACTCGACTAGCGGACACAGATACGCAGTATTTT
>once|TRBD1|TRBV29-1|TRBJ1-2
CSVEDVGQGDWGYTF
TGCAGCGTTGAAGACGTGGGACAGGGGGATTGGGGCTACACCTTC
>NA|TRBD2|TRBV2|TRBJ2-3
CASSERWAGGLTDTDTQYF
TGTGCCAGCAGTGAAAGGTGGGCGGGGGGGCTAACCGACACAGATACGCAGTATTTT
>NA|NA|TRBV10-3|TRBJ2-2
CAISEEDTGELFF
TGTGCCATCAGTGAGGAGGACACCGGGGAGCTGTTTTTT
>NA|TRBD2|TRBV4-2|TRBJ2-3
CASSQDPASGSTDTQYF
TGTGCCAGCAGCCAAGATCCGGCTAGCGGGAGCACAGATACGCAGTATTTT
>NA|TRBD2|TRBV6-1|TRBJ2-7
CASSLLAGYEQYF
TGTGCCAGCAGTCTACTAGCGGGTTACGAGCAGTACTTC
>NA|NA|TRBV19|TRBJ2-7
CASSRFHYNYEQYF
TGTGCCAGTAGTAGGTTTCACTACAACTACGAGCAGTACTTC
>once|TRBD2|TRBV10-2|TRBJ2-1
CASSPQGLAYNEQFF
TGCGCCAGCAGCCCTCAGGGACTAGCCTACAATGAGCAGTTCTTC
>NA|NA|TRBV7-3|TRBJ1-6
CASSLLDSGSPLHF
TGTGCCAGCAGCTTGCTAGACAGTGGTTCACCCCTCCACTTT
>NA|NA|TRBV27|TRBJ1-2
CASSQGGNYGYTF
TGTGCCAGCAGTCAGGGTGGGAACTATGGCTACACCTTC
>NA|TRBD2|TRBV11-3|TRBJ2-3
CASSETLAGPSTDTQYF
TGTGCCAGCAGCGAGACCTTAGCGGGTCCTAGCACAGATACGCAGTATTTT
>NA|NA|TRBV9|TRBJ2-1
CVSSVGISSYNEQFF
TGTGTCAGCAGCGTAGGGATAAGCTCCTACAATGAGCAGTTCTTC
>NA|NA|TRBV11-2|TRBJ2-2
CASSSSGTGELFF
TGTGCCAGCAGCTCATCTGGCACCGGGGAGCTGTTTTTT
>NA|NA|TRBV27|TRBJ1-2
CASGWGGQDYGYTF
TGTGCCAGCGGATGGGGGGGGCAGGACTATGGCTACACCTTC
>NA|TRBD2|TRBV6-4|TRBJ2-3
CASSEEAGGTDTQYF
TGTGCCAGCAGTGAGGAGGCGGGAGGCACAGATACGCAGTATTTT
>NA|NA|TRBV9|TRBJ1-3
CASSVSKQGHFSGNTIYF
TGTGCCAGCAGCGTATCAAAACAGGGCCACTTCTCTGGAAACACCATATATTTT
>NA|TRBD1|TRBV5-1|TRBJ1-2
CASSLPPGQMAPKTNYGYTF
TGCGCCAGCAGCTTGCCCCCGGGACAGATGGCTCCGAAAACTAACTATGGCTACACCTTC
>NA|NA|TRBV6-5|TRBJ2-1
CASSPYSSYNEQFF
TGTGCCAGCAGTCCCTATTCATCCTACAATGAGCAGTTCTTC
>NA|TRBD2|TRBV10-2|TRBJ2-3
CASGREGTDTQYF
TGCGCCAGCGGGAGGGAGGGCACAGATACGCAGTATTTT
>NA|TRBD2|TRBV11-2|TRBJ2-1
CASSLAGGSYNEQFF
TGTGCCAGCAGCTTAGCGGGGGGGTCCTACAATGAGCAGTTCTTC
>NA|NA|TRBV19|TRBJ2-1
CASSIGGNEQFF
TGTGCCAGTAGTATTGGGGGCAATGAGCAGTTCTTC
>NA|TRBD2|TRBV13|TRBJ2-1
CASSNSGRAEDEQFF
TGTGCCAGCAGCAATAGCGGGAGGGCCGAGGATGAGCAGTTCTTC
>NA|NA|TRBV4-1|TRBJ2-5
CASSAGTDQETQYF
TGCGCCAGCAGCGCCGGGACGGATCAAGAGACCCAGTACTTC
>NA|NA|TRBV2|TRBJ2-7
CASSPPVYFPYEQYF
TGTGCCAGCAGTCCCCCCGTCTACTTCCCCTACGAGCAGTACTTC
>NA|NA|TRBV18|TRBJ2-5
CASSPPMTNFQETQYF
TGTGCCAGCTCACCACCGATGACCAACTTCCAAGAGACCCAGTACTTC
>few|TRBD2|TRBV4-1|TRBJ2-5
CASSQEVLADSQETQYF
TGCGCCAGCAGCCAAGAGGTCCTAGCGGACTCACAAGAGACCCAGTACTTC
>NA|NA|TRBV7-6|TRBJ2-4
CASSPDPQDPRIQYF
TGTGCCAGCAGCCCGGATCCTCAAGACCCTAGGATTCAGTACTTC
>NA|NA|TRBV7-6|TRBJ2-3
CASSLLPTPLPTDTQYF
TGTGCCAGCAGCTTACTTCCTACCCCCCTTCCCACAGATACGCAGTATTTT
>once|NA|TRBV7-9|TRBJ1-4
CASSDSDYSTNEKLFF
TGTGCCAGCAGCGACAGTGATTACTCAACTAATGAAAAACTGTTTTTT
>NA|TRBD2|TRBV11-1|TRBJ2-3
CASSLAGLAGPGDTQYF
TGTGCCAGCAGCTTAGCGGGACTAGCGGGACCTGGAGATACGCAGTATTTT
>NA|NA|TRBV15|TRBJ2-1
CATSESAGAMGHEQFF
TGTGCCACCAGCGAGTCAGCAGGGGCAATGGGCCATGAGCAGTTCTTC
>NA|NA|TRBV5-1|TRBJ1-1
CASSLWRATEAFF
TGCGCCAGCAGCTTGTGGAGGGCGACTGAAGCTTTCTTT
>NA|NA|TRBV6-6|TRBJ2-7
CASSYSGQRNEQYF
TGTGCCAGCAGTTACTCGGGGCAGAGAAACGAGCAGTACTTC
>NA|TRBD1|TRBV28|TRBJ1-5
CASSFYGRSWTGDSKAQHF
TGTGCCAGCAGTTTCTACGGGCGTTCCTGGACAGGGGATTCGAAGGCCCAGCATTTT
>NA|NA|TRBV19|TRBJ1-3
CASSASGVTGNTIYF
TGTGCCAGTAGTGCCTCGGGGGTAACTGGAAACACCATATATTTT
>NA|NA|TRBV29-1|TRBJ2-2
CSGRENTGELFF
TGCAGCGGACGGGAAAACACCGGGGAGCTGTTTTTT
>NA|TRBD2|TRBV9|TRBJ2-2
CASSVAWQAGAGELFF
TGTGCCAGCAGCGTAGCGTGGCAAGCGGGAGCCGGGGAGCTGTTTTTT
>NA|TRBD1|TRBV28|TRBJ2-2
CASSLDQGDTGELFF
TGTGCCAGCAGTTTAGACCAGGGGGACACCGGGGAGCTGTTTTTT
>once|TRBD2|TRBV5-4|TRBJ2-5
CASSDLGGGIETQYF
TGTGCCAGCAGCGATCTTGGCGGGGGTATTGAGACCCAGTACTTC
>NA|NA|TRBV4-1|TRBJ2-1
CASGEGGGETYNEQFF
TGCGCCAGCGGCGAGGGAGGGGGTGAAACCTACAATGAGCAGTTCTTC
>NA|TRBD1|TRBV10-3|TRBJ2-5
CAISIDSPGQGGETQYF
TGTGCCATCAGTATAGATTCACCGGGACAGGGGGGGGAGACCCAGTACTTC
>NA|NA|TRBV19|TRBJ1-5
CASSIGGDGDGLNQPQHF
TGTGCCAGTAGTATAGGGGGGGATGGAGACGGATTAAATCAGCCCCAGCATTTT
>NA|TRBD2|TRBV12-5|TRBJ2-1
CASGFGLVVYNEQFF
TGTGCTAGTGGTTTTGGACTAGTGGTTTACAATGAGCAGTTCTTC
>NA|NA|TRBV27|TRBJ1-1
CASRYGVGTEAFF
TGTGCCAGCCGTTACGGGGTTGGCACTGAAGCTTTCTTT
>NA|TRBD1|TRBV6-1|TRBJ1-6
CASSSGGWNSPLHF
TGTGCCAGCAGTTCAGGGGGCTGGAATTCACCCCTCCACTTT
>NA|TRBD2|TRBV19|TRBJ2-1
CASRQLAGGYNEQFF
TGTGCCAGTAGACAACTAGCGGGGGGTTACAATGAGCAGTTCTTC
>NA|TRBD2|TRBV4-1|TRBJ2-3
CASSQVATSPDTQYF
TGCGCCAGCAGCCAAGTGGCGACTAGCCCAGATACGCAGTATTTT
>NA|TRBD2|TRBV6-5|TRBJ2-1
CASSLAGGEEQFF
TGTGCCAGCAGTTTAGCGGGAGGAGAGGAGCAGTTCTTC
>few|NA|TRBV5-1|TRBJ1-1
CASSRGWWGQVGNDTEAFF
TGCGCCAGCAGCCGGGGGTGGTGGGGACAAGTAGGAAACGACACTGAAGCTTTCTTT
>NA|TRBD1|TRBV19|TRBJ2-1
CASSIETQGANEQFF
TGTGCCAGTAGTATAGAAACACAGGGGGCCAATGAGCAGTTCTTC